The T cell receptor beta chain under discussion was sequenced for a study of T cell repertoires in cytomegalovirus infection. Study results and limitations: Frequencies of public TCR beta families were cumulated, and this identified carriers of CMV plus the relevant HLA. HLA-C-restricted CMV-specific TCR beta clonotypes prevailed in the ex vivo response.

The sample holds many counts of this clonotype. Its target is unknown. Each CDR3 protein gets one entry after TCRdb re-called the reads with MiXCR. The data show about 220,000 distinct CDR3 sequences, with 38% seen just once and 59% held by the top ten. The receptor was isolated from a human donor in good health (CMV status not recorded). Some clones in this sample may be carry-over from other donors' samples. The sequencing used CD8+ T cells from cultured PBMCs, collected from culture after CMV antigen stimulation.

CDR3 protein: CASSPGGTQYF. The CDR3 coding sequence is TGTGCCAGCAGCCCGGGGGGGACCCAGTACTTC. V is TRBV25-1 and J is TRBJ2-5; 7 nucleotides align to TRBD2. With 6 bases clipped from V and 7 bases from J, the junction kept 2 bases outside the gene matches. This CDR3 has 11 amino acids. Per germline, CDR1 MGHDK and CDR2 SYGVNS.